The T cell receptor (beta chain) described here comes from a study of T-cell reconstitution after alpha-beta-depleted transplantation in children. Preparing the TCRbeta library involved the use of unique molecular identifiers. Using its own MiXCR run on the PCR reads, TCRdb lists one record per CDR3 protein. This repertoire shows a few hundred thousand distinct CDR3 sequences, over 9% found once; its top ten account for 2% to 3%. Concerning this clonotype itself: At one of its ends the junction is not consistent with the germline gene, which may arise from a read error.

The CDR3 runs 14 residues. This sample comprised PBMCs from the stem cell graft donor, obtained from the stem cell graft. This chain links TRBV12-3 or TRBV12-4 with TRBJ2-4, with D unclear. This sequence originates from a human donor who donated a stem cell graft to a child with acute lymphoblastic leukemia. CDR3 sequence reads: CASSLEIAKNIQYF. CDR3 DNA sequence: TGTGCCAGCAGTTTAGAGATAGCCAAAAACATACAGTACTTC.